These 30 T cell receptor beta chains were all obtained from the same sample, sequenced in a study of Ad26.COV2.S vaccination and SARS-CoV-2 variants. Profiled with immunoSEQ multiplex PCR; TCRdb holds only in-frame clones, not every one. The data contain around 250,000 clones, around 87% of them singletons. Treatment in this sample: roughly 18 received Ad26.COV2.S at low or high dose, single or two shots; several received placebo; per-sample allocation not given. It was on day 63 after the first vaccine or placebo injection that samples were taken. Sequencing used peripheral blood, obtained in a trial of Ad26.COV2.S vaccine versus placebo. The receptors were gathered from a person aged 18-60 years who received the Ad26.COV2.S COVID-19 vaccine or a placebo.

DNA of the CDR3: TGTGCCAGCAGCTTAGGATTTAGGGGTAACAATCAGCCCCAGCATTTT. Protein product: CASSLGFRGNNQPQHF. The rearrangement links TRBV11-2 to TRBJ1-5; tentative D call: TRBD1 (5 bases). The germline V gene has CDR1 SGHAT and CDR2 FQNNGV. The CDR3 sequence is 16 residues long. V lost 1 base, J lost 3 bases, and 13 bases lay in between.

The chain couples TRBV7-2 to TRBJ2-7; D gene ambiguous. V was cut by 5 bases and J by 2 bases, with 4 bases left in between. This CDR3 has 11 amino acids. CDR1 and CDR2 (germline): SGHTA, FQGNSA. The CDR3 spells CASSVTYEQYF. CDR3 sequence (DNA): TGTGCCAGCAGCGTAACCTACGAGCAGTACTTC.

This sequence joins TRBV7-9 and TRBJ1-1; D possibly corresponds to TRBD1 (5 bases). The germline V gene has CDR1 SEHNR and CDR2 FQNEAQ (reference sequence). This CDR3 spans 13 amino acids. V lost 5 bases and J 6 bases, leaving 13 bases between the germline ends. This chain's CDR3 is CASSERQGAEAFF. In DNA form, the CDR3 reads TGTGCCAGCAGCGAACGGCAGGGTGCTGAAGCTTTCTTT.

The chain combines TRBV5-1 with TRBJ2-2; D possibly matches TRBD1 or TRBD2 (5 bases each). The V gene lost 2 bases and the J gene lost 0 bases, with 14 bases spanning the gap. Germline CDR1 reads SGHRS; CDR2 reads YFSETQ. CDR3 length equals 17 residues. The CDR3: CASSFMVRGANTGELFF. CDR3 coding DNA: TGCGCCAGCAGCTTCATGGTGCGAGGGGCGAACACCGGGGAGCTGTTTTTT. The variable domain in full, with the rest retrieved from reference TRBV5-1 and TRBJ2-2, is KAGVTQTPRYLIKTRGQQVTLSCSPISGHRSVSWYQQTPGQGLQFLFEYFSETQRNKGNFPGRFSGRQFSNSRSEMNVSTLELGDSALYLCASSFMVRGANTGELFFGEGSRLTVL.

CDR3 sequence reads: CASHSRESLNTEAFF. The DNA of the CDR3 is TGTGCCAGTCATTCCCGGGAGTCCCTGAACACTGAAGCTTTCTTT. The chain combines TRBV27 with TRBJ1-1; D ambiguous. The CDR3 is made up of 15 amino acids. V lost 9 bases to trimming and J lost 0 bases, with 17 bases between them. Germline V lookup: CDR1 MNHEY, CDR2 SMNVEV (reference sequence).

CDR3 residues: CASSQVTEETQYF. CDR3 coding DNA: TGTGCCAGCAGCCAAGTGACAGAAGAGACCCAGTACTTC. The chain has TRBV3-1 (or the pseudogene TRBV3-2) and TRBJ2-5; maybe TRBD1 (5 bases). Per the germline V gene, CDR1 is LGHDT and CDR2 is YNNKEL (reference sequence). The V gene lost 1 base and the J gene lost 3 bases, with 6 bases spanning the gap. CDR3 size: 13 residues.

V gene TRBV5-6 combines with J gene TRBJ2-2; D may be TRBD1 (5 bases). CDR3 length equals 16 residues. Trimming removed 2 bases at V and 5 bases at J, with 16 bases between. The germline gives CDR1 SGHDT, CDR2 YYEEEE. The CDR3 sequence is CASSLKGSTSTGELFF. For the CDR3, the DNA is TGTGCCAGCAGCTTAAAGGGGTCCACGAGTACCGGGGAGCTGTTTTTT.

The chain links TRBV27 to TRBJ2-5; 9 bases line up with TRBD2. The junction had 21 bases not matched to a gene; V was cut back by 8 bases and J by 5 bases. This CDR3 is 18 amino acids long. Germline CDR1 is MNHEY and CDR2 is SMNVEV (reference sequence). CDR3 sequence reads: CASRPYRVLAGVVETQYF. CDR3 bases: TGTGCCAGCCGACCCTATCGCGTTTTAGCGGGAGTGGTGGAGACCCAGTACTTC.

The gene calls are TRBV19 and TRBJ1-1; D not resolved. The germline V gene encodes CDR1 LNHDA and CDR2 SQIVND (reference sequence). V shed 7 bases and J shed 7 bases, with 22 bases lying between them. The CDR3 spans 15 residues. CDR3 bases: TGTGCCAGTATAGGTATCGGCAGTACTAGGGTTGAAGCTTTCTTT. Protein: CASIGIGSTRVEAFF.

This clone is a singleton in its sample. DNA of the CDR3: TGCAGTGCTAGTAATAGGCGGCGTTCCTACGAGCAGTACTTC. This sequence encodes CSASNRRRSYEQYF. The chain uses TRBV20-1 and TRBJ2-7; D is unresolved. This CDR3 spans 14 amino acids. Germline V gene lookup returns CDR1 DFQATT and CDR2 SNEGSKA (reference sequence). V lost 3 bases and J lost 1, with 13 bases in between.

Here the CDR3 reads CASSYETGMGTEAFF. The CDR3 region has the DNA TGCGCCAGCAGCTACGAGACAGGGATGGGCACTGAAGCTTTCTTT. The rearrangement uses TRBV5-1 and TRBJ1-1, with 7 bases aligning to TRBD1. Looked up from germline, CDR1 is SGHRS and CDR2 is YFSETQ. This CDR3 has 15 residues. The ends lost 3 bases at V and 4 bases at J; junction bases unmatched: 9.

Here the CDR3 DNA reads TGTGCCAGCAGGATAACATACAGTAGTAACACTGAAGCTTTCTTT. Protein: CASRITYSSNTEAFF. V and J are TRBV6-5 and TRBJ1-1; D unresolved. In germline, CDR1 is MNHEY, CDR2 SVGAGI. This CDR3 region has 15 residues. Trimming took off 6 bases at V and 2 bases at J, with 16 bases between the two ends.

The genes are TRBV12-3 or TRBV12-4 and TRBJ1-1; no firm D call. The CDR3 runs to 12 residues. The V end lost 6 bases, the J end lost 8 bases, and 13 bases lay between the germline ends. This CDR3 reads CASRRFLDEAFF. In DNA form, the CDR3 reads TGTGCCAGCAGGAGGTTTTTAGACGAAGCTTTCTTT.

The chain carries TRBV18 and TRBJ2-4; 9 positions match TRBD1. CDR1 is KGHSH and CDR2 is LQKENI in the germline V gene. CDR3 length equals 16 residues. The ends lost 2 bases at V and 6 bases at J; junction bases unmatched: 8. The CDR3 reads CASSPSTGGEGNIQYF. The CDR3 DNA reads as TGTGCCAGCTCACCAAGCACAGGGGGCGAAGGAAACATTCAGTACTTC.

The V call is TRBV29-1, the J call TRBJ2-3, with TRBD2 matching 7 bases. The length of the CDR3 is 14 residues. CDR1 is SQVTM and CDR2 is ANQGSEA in the germline V gene. V lost 2 bases and J lost 4; bases outside the gene matches: 6. Here the CDR3 DNA reads TGCAGCGTTGAATTGATGCGGGAGCCAGATACGCAGTATTTT. This gives the protein CSVELMREPDTQYF.

CDR3 residues: CASSQVTVGAQHF. The CDR3 nucleotides read TGTGCCAGCAGCCAAGTAACCGTCGGGGCCCAGCATTTT. V and J are TRBV4-2 and TRBJ1-5; D is unresolved. Looked up from germline, CDR1 is LGHNA and CDR2 is YNFKEQ. The CDR3 totals 13 residues. The V and J ends lost 1 base and 11 bases respectively, with 12 bases between them.

The rearrangement uses TRBV7-6 and TRBJ2-1; 8 bases match TRBD1. Trimming removed 4 bases from V and 4 bases from J; junction bases left unmatched: 6. The CDR3 loop spans 15 amino acids. CDR1 is SGHVS, CDR2 FNYEAQ, per germline. Written as DNA, the CDR3 is TGTGCCAGCAGCTGGCAGGGGGCCCCTTACAATGAGCAGTTCTTC. Protein: CASSWQGAPYNEQFF.

The chain uses TRBV27 and TRBJ1-1, with D possibly matching TRBD1 (6 bases). Deletions cut 1 base from V and 5 bases from J, with 14 bases between. The CDR3 is 15 amino acids. Germline CDR1 MNHEY, CDR2 SMNVEV (reference sequence). This CDR3 is CASSLWGHRWTEAFF. CDR3 nucleotides: TGTGCCAGCAGTTTATGGGGACACCGGTGGACTGAAGCTTTCTTT.

The CDR3 DNA reads as TGTGCCAGCAGCTTAGGTTCCGATGACGAGCAGTACTTC. Translated, it gives CASSLGSDDEQYF. This chain connects TRBV7-3 to TRBJ2-7; unclear D gene. CDR3 size: 13 residues. CDR1 and CDR2 from the germline V gene are SGHTA and FQGTGA. V was clipped by 2 bases and J by 5 bases, with 10 bases between them.

This sequence joins TRBV10-1 and TRBJ1-2; D possibly corresponds to TRBD1 (6 bases). Trimming took 6 bases from V and 8 from J, leaving 16 bases between them. Per the germline V gene, CDR1 is WNHNN and CDR2 is SYGVQD (reference sequence). This CDR3 region has 13 residues. In nucleotides, the CDR3 is TGCGCCAGCAGCGGGACAATCTTACGGGGCTACACCTTC. This codes for CASSGTILRGYTF.

In its sample, this clone was seen once. The chain uses TRBV7-8 and TRBJ2-3; the match to TRBD1 covers 8 bases. Germline CDR1 reads SGHVS; CDR2 reads FQNEAQ. This CDR3 is 16 amino acids long. J was trimmed by 6 bases and V by 5 bases; bases with no gene match: 13. The CDR3 DNA sequence: TGTGCCAGCAGCCGAGGTTCCGGACAGGGTTGGGATACGCAGTATTTT. It is translated as CASSRGSGQGWDTQYF.

CDR3 DNA sequence: TGCGCCAGCAGCCAAGAAGGGGTTGTAGCCAAAAACATTCAGTACTTC. This encodes CASSQEGVVAKNIQYF. V and J are TRBV4-1 and TRBJ2-4, with a tentative D call TRBD1 (5 bases). The ends were cut back, 0 bases at V and 0 bases at J, with 9 bases in the middle. Per the germline V gene, CDR1 is MGHRA and CDR2 is YSYEKL. The CDR3 runs to 16 residues.

The chain is built from TRBV5-1 and TRBJ2-3; TRBD1 aligns across 8 bases. The germline CDR1 and CDR2 sequences are SGHRS and YFSETQ. The CDR3 is 15 amino acids. V lost 0 bases to trimming and J lost 1 base; unmatched junction nucleotides: 1. This CDR3 reads CASSLEQGGTDTQYF. The DNA of the CDR3 is TGCGCCAGCAGCTTGGAACAGGGGGGCACAGATACGCAGTATTTT. The variable domain in full, completed from reference TRBV5-1 and TRBJ2-3, reads KAGVTQTPRYLIKTRGQQVTLSCSPISGHRSVSWYQQTPGQGLQFLFEYFSETQRNKGNFPGRFSGRQFSNSRSEMNVSTLELGDSALYLCASSLEQGGTDTQYFGPGTRLTVL.

Written as DNA, the CDR3 is TGCAGCGTTGGCCGGGACAGCGACTACGAGCAGTACTTC. This translates into CSVGRDSDYEQYF. The V gene is TRBV29-1, the J gene TRBJ2-7; TRBD1 aligns across 7 bases. J gave up 3 bases and V 4 bases, and 6 bases lay outside the gene matches. The CDR3 sequence is 13 residues long. Looked up from germline, CDR1 is SQVTM and CDR2 is ANQGSEA.

This chain joins TRBV11-3 and TRBJ1-1, with D uncertain. The V end was cut by 0 bases, the J end by 3 bases, with 8 bases between. Germline-derived CDR1 and CDR2 are SGHNT and YENEEA. The CDR3 consists of 14 residues. DNA for the CDR3: TGTGCCAGCAGCTTAGATCGGCACCACACTGAAGCTTTCTTT. Its protein product is CASSLDRHHTEAFF.

The V and J genes are TRBV7-2 and TRBJ2-2; a weak D match, TRBD1 (5 bases). Trimming cost V 0 bases and J 2 bases, with 7 bases left between them. CDR3 length: 15 residues. Germline V lookup: CDR1 SGHTA, CDR2 FQGNSA. The chain's CDR3 is CASSLARENTGELFF. For the CDR3, the DNA is TGTGCCAGCAGCTTAGCCAGGGAAAACACCGGGGAGCTGTTTTTT.

The J gene is TRBJ1-4, the V gene TRBV5-1; D is unclear. This CDR3 contains 14 residues. The V and J ends lost 0 bases and 4 bases respectively, with 7 bases between them. Germline assignment: CDR1 SGHRS and CDR2 YFSETQ. Here the CDR3 reads CASSLAGFNEKLFF. DNA of the CDR3: TGCGCCAGCAGCTTGGCGGGGTTTAATGAAAAACTGTTTTTT. Complete variable domain (other parts from reference TRBV5-1 and TRBJ1-4): KAGVTQTPRYLIKTRGQQVTLSCSPISGHRSVSWYQQTPGQGLQFLFEYFSETQRNKGNFPGRFSGRQFSNSRSEMNVSTLELGDSALYLCASSLAGFNEKLFFGSGTQLSVL.

The genes are TRBV5-4 and TRBJ1-1, with TRBD1 matching over 9 bases. Germline trimming cut 4 bases from V and 1 base from J; bases unmatched to any gene: 5. The CDR3 is made up of 15 amino acids. CDR1 is SGHNT and CDR2 is YYREEE in the germline V gene (reference sequence). CDR3 protein: CASSDPGQGNTEAFF. CDR3 in DNA: TGTGCCAGCAGCGACCCGGGACAGGGGAACACTGAAGCTTTCTTT.

V gene TRBV28 combines with J gene TRBJ2-2; 8 bases are a match to TRBD2. With V trimmed by 6 bases and J by 6 bases, 21 bases remained unmatched. From germline, CDR1 is MDHEN and CDR2 SYDVKM. The CDR3 spans 19 residues. CDR3 bases: TGTGCCAGCAGCCCCGACGGGAGGGACCCTGGGACTCATCCCGGGGAGCTGTTTTTT. Its translation: CASSPDGRDPGTHPGELFF. The complete variable domain, with remaining parts taken from reference TRBV28 and TRBJ2-2, reads DVKVTQSSRYLVKRTGEKVFLECVQDMDHENMFWYRQDPGLGLRLIYFSYDVKMKEKGDIPEGYSVSREKKERFSLILESASTNQTSMYLCASSPDGRDPGTHPGELFFGEGSRLTVL.

This clone was picked up a small number of times. The chain links TRBV4-2 to TRBJ2-6, with D possibly being TRBD2 (6 bases). There are 18 residues in the CDR3. Trimming removed 3 bases at V and 0 bases at J, with 15 bases between. Germline values: CDR1 LGHNA, CDR2 YNFKEQ. The CDR3 here is CASSQAALGLSGANVLTF. Written as DNA, the CDR3 is TGTGCCAGCAGCCAGGCTGCCTTGGGACTCTCTGGGGCCAACGTCCTGACTTTC.